The 12 T cell receptor beta chains below all came from one sample that was sequenced in a study of T cell responses to AZD1222 COVID-19 vaccine. The assay was immunoSEQ multiplex PCR, and TCRdb's table has in-frame clones only and misses some. The sample comprises more than 150,000 clones, about 87% of which are singletons, and 2.5% to 3% rests with the top ten. The sequencing used peripheral blood, collected on day 0 of MenACWY control vaccination. These receptors originate from an adult in good health.

DNA for the CDR3: TGTGCCAGCAGTGACTGGGGGGGGCAGGTCACCGGGGAGCTGTTTTTT. Its translation: CASSDWGGQVTGELFF. The chain links TRBV25-1 to TRBJ2-2; weak D call: TRBD2 (7 bases). Germline CDR1 and CDR2: MGHDK and SYGVNS. The V gene lost 3 bases and the J gene lost 4 bases, with 15 bases spanning the gap. The CDR3 runs to 16 residues.

The CDR3 loop is CASSLFTGPLAYNEQFF. CDR3 nucleotides: TGCGCCAGCAGCTTGTTCACCGGGCCCCTAGCCTACAATGAGCAGTTCTTC. This chain uses TRBV5-1 with TRBJ2-1, with D uncertain. The CDR3 sequence is 17 residues long. Germline V CDR1 and CDR2: SGHRS, YFSETQ. The ends were cut back, 1 base at V and 2 bases at J, with 16 bases in the middle. Looking up the rest from reference TRBV5-1 and TRBJ2-1 gives the full variable domain: KAGVTQTPRYLIKTRGQQVTLSCSPISGHRSVSWYQQTPGQGLQFLFEYFSETQRNKGNFPGRFSGRQFSNSRSEMNVSTLELGDSALYLCASSLFTGPLAYNEQFFGPGTRLTVL.

The chain is built from TRBV5-1 and TRBJ2-2; D perhaps matches TRBD2 (5 bases). The CDR3 runs 16 residues. V lost 3 bases and J 1 base, leaving 13 bases between the germline ends. Germline-derived CDR1 and CDR2 are SGHRS and YFSETQ. The CDR3 sequence is CASSSPGNLNTGELFF. The DNA of the CDR3 is TGCGCCAGCAGCTCCCCCGGGAACCTGAACACCGGGGAGCTGTTTTTT.

The J gene is TRBJ2-3, the V gene TRBV20-1; 8 bases are shared with TRBD2. CDR3 length: 15 residues. Germline CDR1 DFQATT, CDR2 SNEGSKA (reference sequence). The trim removed 3 bases at V and 8 bases at J, leaving 13 bases unmatched. The CDR3 bases are TGCAGTGCTAGTATAGCGGGGTTGGGGTCAGGTACGCAGTATTTT. It is translated as CSASIAGLGSGTQYF.

This chain links TRBV6-5 with TRBJ1-3; D gene ambiguous. V lost 5 bases and J 0 bases, leaving 8 bases between the germline ends. CDR1 MNHEY and CDR2 SVGAGI come from the germline V gene. This CDR3 has 14 amino acids. The CDR3 nucleotides are TGTGCCAGCAGTAGGGTTGTCTCTGGAAACACCATATATTTT. Encoded protein: CASSRVVSGNTIYF.

The chain joins TRBV15 to TRBJ1-2; 8 positions match TRBD1. The V gene end was trimmed by 3 bases and the J gene end by 8 bases; junction bases not matched to a gene: 5. This CDR3 spans 13 amino acids. The germline gives CDR1 LNHNV, CDR2 YYDKDF (reference sequence). The DNA for the CDR3 is TGTGCCACCAGCAGCAGGACAGGGAGCGGCTACACCTTC. Its protein product is CATSSRTGSGYTF.

The chain carries TRBV19 and TRBJ2-2; possibly TRBD1 for D (5 bases). The CDR3 length is 14 residues. V was pared by 4 bases and J by 0 bases, with 6 bases between. Germline V gene data show CDR1 as LNHDA and CDR2 as SQIVND (reference sequence). This chain's CDR3 is CASSTGPNTGELFF. The DNA for the CDR3 is TGTGCCAGTAGTACAGGGCCGAACACCGGGGAGCTGTTTTTT. Using reference TRBV19 and TRBJ2-2 for the parts outside the CDR3, the full variable domain is DGGITQSPKYLFRKEGQNVTLSCEQNLNHDAMYWYRQDPGQGLRLIYYSQIVNDFQKGDIAEGYSVSREKKESFPLTVTSAQKNPTAFYLCASSTGPNTGELFFGEGSRLTVL.

A single count supports this clone. The chain couples TRBV18 to TRBJ1-1; D is undetermined. Per the germline V gene, CDR1 is KGHSH and CDR2 is LQKENI. Trimming stripped 0 bases from V and 2 bases from J, with 10 bases between. The CDR3 is 15 residues long. The CDR3, as DNA: TGTGCCAGCTCACCACCGGGATTTTCTAACACTGAAGCTTTCTTT. Protein sequence: CASSPPGFSNTEAFF.

The gene calls are TRBV7-8 and TRBJ1-2; a possible D gene is TRBD1 (6 bases). Trimming stripped 1 base from V and 0 bases from J, with 9 bases between. The CDR3 is 15 amino acids. Germline-derived CDR1 and CDR2 are SGHVS and FQNEAQ. The CDR3 DNA reads as TGTGCCAGCAGCTTAGGGGGGCAGTCTAACTATGGCTACACCTTC. It encodes CASSLGGQSNYGYTF.

The chain has TRBV7-3 and TRBJ2-2; D is uncertain. V gave up 2 bases and J gave up 5 bases, with 3 bases separating them. The CDR3 spans 12 residues. Germline CDR1 and CDR2: SGHTA and FQGTGA. The CDR3 region has the DNA TGTGCCAGCAGCTTATCGACCGGGGAGCTGTTTTTT. Its translation is CASSLSTGELFF.

DNA for the CDR3: TGTGCCTGGGACGGCGCGCTGGACAGGACATCCTCCCCCTACGAGCAGTACTTC. It is translated as CAWDGALDRTSSPYEQYF. This sequence joins TRBV30 and TRBJ2-7, with 7 bases that match TRBD1. The CDR3 runs 18 residues. Germline lookup yields CDR1 GTSNPN and CDR2 SVGIG (reference sequence). The trim removed 5 bases at V and 2 bases at J, leaving 21 bases unmatched.

J is TRBJ1-1 and V is TRBV19; D call uncertain. V was clipped by 7 bases and J by 0 bases, with 21 bases between them. Per the germline V gene, CDR1 is LNHDA and CDR2 is SQIVND (reference sequence). This CDR3 is built from 17 residues. The CDR3 DNA reads as TGTGCCAGTACCTCCTTTTTGAGTTTCGCGATGAACACTGAAGCTTTCTTT. Amino acids: CASTSFLSFAMNTEAFF. The full variable domain, in which reference TRBV19 and TRBJ1-1 provide the parts outside the CDR3, is DGGITQSPKYLFRKEGQNVTLSCEQNLNHDAMYWYRQDPGQGLRLIYYSQIVNDFQKGDIAEGYSVSREKKESFPLTVTSAQKNPTAFYLCASTSFLSFAMNTEAFFGQGTRLTVV.